The T cell receptor beta chain under discussion was sequenced for a study of blood T cell repertoires in COVID-19. Whole-study context: Both acute and convalescent COVID-19 samples were obtained from the United States, Italy and Spain.

In the source study's methods: Counts of nucleated cells, estimated from reference gene primer amplification, were obtained. Measured with immunoSEQ multiplex PCR; TCRdb has only the in-frame clones, and not every one. Clone size and the V and J calls come from that table; the DNA yielded D and trimming. The table has 95,000 to 150,000 clones, about 82% seen once. The CDR3 covers 15 residues. V shed 5 bases and J shed 0 bases, with 12 bases lying between them. Germline V CDR1 and CDR2: SEHNR, FQNEAQ (reference sequence). This chain joins TRBV7-9 and TRBJ2-3, with a possible D match to TRBD2 (6 bases). This TCR was sampled from a man aged 55 to 70 with active or convalescent COVID-19. The sequencing input was peripheral blood. The CDR3 DNA follows: TGTGCCAGCAGCCTTAGCGGCCCTAGCACAGATACGCAGTATTTT. This gives the protein CASSLSGPSTDTQYF. The variable domain in full, with the rest retrieved from reference TRBV7-9 and TRBJ2-3, is DTGVSQNPRHKITKRGQNVTFRCDPISEHNRLYWYRQTLGQGPEFLTYFQNEAQLEKSRLLSDRFSAERPKGSFSTLEIQRTEQGDSAMYLCASSLSGPSTDTQYFGPGTRLTVL.